Listed here are 32 T cell receptor beta chains from one sample, sequenced in a study of CD8 T cells in Susac syndrome. The RNA input was 0.5 to 1 ug, and it was reverse transcribed with random hexamers. TCRdb analysed the immunoSEQ multiplex PCR reads with MiXCR anew, one entry per CDR3 protein. The repertoire includes under 200,000 distinct CDR3 sequences, roughly 94% of them detected once, and roughly 0.12% sits in the top ten. What was sequenced was CD4+ T cells from PBMCs. These receptors were taken from a human donor with Susac syndrome.

As concerns this clonotype: Germline is not matched at one junction end, which may reflect a read error. The CDR3, as DNA: TGCGCCAGCAGCGTGGACACTTACTTCCTAGCCTTC. Residues: CASSVDTYFLAF. The rearrangement joins TRBV5-1 to TRBJ2-7, with D possibly being TRBD1 or TRBD2 (5 bases each). CDR1 is SGHRS and CDR2 is YFSETQ in the germline V gene. The CDR3 loop spans 12 amino acids.

V is TRBV4-1 and J is TRBJ2-5; D unclear. The length of the CDR3 is 13 residues. Looked up from germline, CDR1 is MGHRA and CDR2 is YSYEKL. V was pared by 0 bases and J by 9 bases, with 11 bases between. CDR3 nucleotides: TGCGCCAGCAGCCAAGAGACCAGTTCGGCCCAGTACTTC. Protein product: CASSQETSSAQYF.

The chain couples TRBV20-1 to TRBJ2-1; 8 bases fit TRBD2. From germline, CDR1 is DFQATT and CDR2 SNEGSKA (reference sequence). With V trimmed by 5 bases and J by 6 bases, 12 bases remained unmatched. The CDR3 sequence is 15 residues long. This chain's CDR3 is CSAYTSGRGSNEQFF. In DNA, the CDR3 is TGCAGTGCTTATACTAGCGGTCGAGGTTCCAATGAGCAGTTCTTC.

J is TRBJ2-7 and V is TRBV11-2; 7 bases agree with TRBD1. Germline V gene data show CDR1 as SGHAT and CDR2 as FQNNGV. The CDR3 has 16 amino acids. V was clipped by 5 bases and J by 4 bases; unmatched bases: 14. The CDR3 region is CASSPVRRQGRYEQYF. As DNA, the CDR3 is TGTGCCAGCAGCCCCGTTCGGAGACAGGGAAGGTACGAGCAGTACTTC.

The V and J genes are TRBV10-2 and TRBJ2-1; maybe TRBD2 (6 bases). The germline V and J ends were trimmed by 2 bases and 3 bases, with 23 bases remaining between them. CDR1 is WSHSY, CDR2 SAAADI, per germline. The CDR3 is 19 amino acids. CDR3 in DNA: TGCGCCAGCAGTGAGCCTCCCTTCTGGCGGGGCCGACGCTACAATGAGCAGTTCTTC. It encodes CASSEPPFWRGRRYNEQFF.

The chain links TRBV12-5 to TRBJ2-7, with D uncertain. This CDR3 spans 11 amino acids. V lost 6 bases and J lost 3, with 6 bases in between. Germline loops: CDR1 LGHNT, CDR2 FRNRAP. The CDR3 DNA is TGTGCTAGTGGCATGAGCTACGAGCAGTACTTC. Translation gives CASGMSYEQYF. The full variable domain, rest sourced from reference TRBV12-5 and TRBJ2-7, is DARVTQTPRHKVTEMGQEVTMRCQPILGHNTVFWYRQTMMQGLELLAYFRNRAPLDDSGMPKDRFSAEMPDATLATLKIQPSEPRDSAVYFCASGMSYEQYFGPGTRLTVT.

The chain carries TRBV18 and TRBJ2-5, with 11 nucleotides matching TRBD2. V lost 3 bases and J lost 5; bases outside the gene matches: 5. Germline V gene data show CDR1 as KGHSH and CDR2 as LQKENI. This CDR3 has 15 residues. The CDR3 nucleotides are TGTGCCAGCTCACCGACTTGGACTAGCGGGGAGACCCAGTACTTC. As protein: CASSPTWTSGETQYF.

This clonotype is a singleton in its sample. This rearrangement joins TRBV6-6 to TRBJ2-4, with 8 positions matching TRBD1. V shed 7 bases and J 0 bases; nucleotides not matched to a gene: 8. Germline loops: CDR1 MNHNY, CDR2 SVGAGI (reference sequence). This CDR3 is built from 16 residues. The CDR3 reads CASTPRTGLAKNIQYF. Written as DNA, the CDR3 is TGTGCCAGCACCCCCCGGACAGGGCTAGCCAAAAACATTCAGTACTTC.

The chain carries TRBV12-3 or TRBV12-4 and TRBJ2-1; 7 bases are shared with TRBD1. V dropped 6 bases and J dropped 4; count of bases not matched to a gene: 15. The CDR3 totals 17 residues. CDR3 DNA sequence: TGTGCCAGCAGCCTACACCGGCCGGGACAGAGATACAATGAGCAGTTCTTC. As protein: CASSLHRPGQRYNEQFF.

The chain couples TRBV7-9 to TRBJ2-7; TRBD1 agrees at 7 bases. V gave up 0 bases and J gave up 4 bases; unmatched junction bases: 12. CDR1 and CDR2 from the germline V gene are SEHNR and FQNEAQ (reference sequence). CDR3 length: 17 amino acids. DNA of the CDR3: TGTGCCAGCAGCTTAGCCCCAGACAGGGCGAGGGGATACGAGCAGTACTTC. Translating it yields CASSLAPDRARGYEQYF.

This chain joins TRBV29-1 and TRBJ2-7; 10 bases map to TRBD1. Germline assignment: CDR1 SQVTM and CDR2 ANQGSEA. CDR3 length equals 12 residues. The V gene end was trimmed by 4 bases and the J gene end by 4 bases; junction bases not matched to a gene: 1. The CDR3 DNA is TGCAGCGTTGGGACAGGGGGATACGAGCAGTACTTC. As protein: CSVGTGGYEQYF.

This chain connects TRBV3-1 to TRBJ2-1; D unresolved. This CDR3 is built from 12 residues. Between the trimmed V and J ends, which lost 11 bases and 4 bases, there was a span of 12 bases. CDR1 is LGHDT, CDR2 YNNKEL, per germline (reference sequence). The CDR3 here is CASGWRYNEQFF. For the CDR3, the DNA is TGTGCCTCCGGGTGGCGATACAATGAGCAGTTCTTC.

The chain couples TRBV29-1 to TRBJ1-1; 9 bases fit TRBD1. The CDR3 covers 13 residues. Trimming removed 6 bases from V and 8 bases from J; junction bases left unmatched: 10. Germline V lookup: CDR1 SQVTM, CDR2 ANQGSEA. CDR3 bases: TGCAGCGTGCTGACAGGGGGTAAGAGAGAAGCTTTCTTT. Encoded protein: CSVLTGGKREAFF. Variable domain in full (rest from reference TRBV29-1 and TRBJ1-1): SAVISQKPSRDICQRGTSLTIQCQVDSQVTMMFWYRQQPGQSLTLIATANQGSEATYESGFVIDKFPISRPNLTFSTLTVSNMSPEDSSIYLCSVLTGGKREAFFGQGTRLTVV.

The chain has TRBV6-2 or TRBV6-3 and TRBJ2-7, with D perhaps TRBD1 or TRBD2 (5 bases each). The CDR3 loop spans 14 amino acids. V lost 7 bases and J 2 bases, leaving 15 bases between the germline ends. CDR1 and CDR2 (germline): MNHEY, SVGEGT. CDR3 sequence (DNA): TGTGCCAGCACCCACATAATGGGGGCCTACGAGCAGTACTTC. Translation: CASTHIMGAYEQYF.

The chain employs TRBV14 and TRBJ1-1, with D unclear. Per the germline V gene, CDR1 is SGHDN and CDR2 is FVKESK. V lost 5 bases, J lost 6 bases, and 7 bases lay in between. The CDR3 is made up of 11 amino acids. The CDR3 reads CASSSKSEAFF. The CDR3 region has the DNA TGTGCCAGCAGCTCAAAGTCTGAAGCTTTCTTT.

The chain recombines TRBV25-1 with TRBJ2-3; no clear D. Looked up from germline, CDR1 is MGHDK and CDR2 is SYGVNS. The CDR3 extends over 11 amino acids. Trimming took 2 bases from V and 5 from J, leaving 2 bases between them. In nucleotides, the CDR3 is TGTGCCAGCAGTGAAATAGATACGCAGTATTTT. Translated: CASSEIDTQYF.

V and J are TRBV20-1 and TRBJ1-3, with D possibly TRBD1 on 6 matching bases. Germline values: CDR1 DFQATT, CDR2 SNEGSKA (reference sequence). The CDR3 totals 15 residues. The ends were cut back, 5 bases at V and 0 bases at J, with 14 bases in the middle. This CDR3 reads CSASTGSNSGNTIYF. The CDR3 region has the DNA TGCAGTGCTTCTACAGGGAGTAACTCTGGAAACACCATATATTTT.

This rearrangement joins TRBV3-1 to TRBJ1-2; TRBD1 matches at 8 bases. With V trimmed by 0 bases and J by 6 bases, 3 bases remained unmatched. CDR1 and CDR2 from the germline V gene are LGHDT and YNNKEL (reference sequence). This CDR3 region has 14 residues. The CDR3 sequence: CASSQESGGDGYTF. The CDR3 DNA sequence: TGTGCCAGCAGCCAAGAATCAGGGGGCGATGGCTACACCTTC.

The chain employs TRBV30 and TRBJ2-5, with TRBD2 identical over 12 bases. The V gene's germline CDR1 is GTSNPN and CDR2 SVGIG (reference sequence). The CDR3 is 14 amino acids. The J segment lost 6 bases and the V segment lost 4 bases, leaving 6 bases of the junction unmatched. The CDR3 is CAWTLAGGPKTQYF. For the CDR3, the DNA is TGTGCCTGGACCCTAGCGGGGGGGCCGAAGACCCAGTACTTC.

The chain combines TRBV9 with TRBJ1-2; D might be TRBD1 (5 bases). This CDR3 has 14 residues. V lost 0 bases and J lost 3, with 9 bases in between. Germline V gives CDR1 SGDLS, CDR2 YYNGEE. The CDR3 bases are TGTGCCAGCAGCGTAGCGGTGACAGACTATGGCTACACCTTC. This translates into CASSVAVTDYGYTF. Based on the CDR3 plus reference TRBV9 and TRBJ1-2, the full variable domain is DSGVTQTPKHLITATGQRVTLRCSPRSGDLSVYWYQQSLDQGLQFLIQYYNGEERAKGNILERFSAQQFPDLHSELNLSSLELGDSALYFCASSVAVTDYGYTFGSGTRLTVV.

The chain has TRBV5-1 and TRBJ1-1, with D perhaps TRBD1 (6 bases). Germline V gene sequence: CDR1 SGHRS, CDR2 YFSETQ. Trimming took off 2 bases at V and 6 bases at J, with 17 bases between the two ends. The CDR3 contains 15 residues. DNA of the CDR3: TGCGCCAGCAGCTTCGGACAGAGAAGGGGCTCTGAAGCTTTCTTT. It yields the protein CASSFGQRRGSEAFF.

The chain is built from TRBV20-1 and TRBJ2-4; 8 positions agree with TRBD2. Germline CDR1 is DFQATT and CDR2 is SNEGSKA (reference sequence). The CDR3 extends over 16 amino acids. V lost 0 bases and J lost 6; bases outside the gene matches: 10. The DNA for the CDR3 is TGCAGTGCTAGAGATTATGCCGGGGGGGCCCTAAACATTCAGTACTTC. Protein product: CSARDYAGGALNIQYF.

The chain links TRBV5-6 to TRBJ1-2, with a possible D match to TRBD1 (5 bases). The CDR3 length is 13 residues. Trimming took 1 base from V and 6 from J, leaving 10 bases between them. Germline CDR1 is SGHDT and CDR2 is YYEEEE. CDR3 sequence (DNA): TGTGCCAGCAGCTTGAACTGGGGCGATGGCTACACCTTC. This gives the protein CASSLNWGDGYTF.

The rearrangement links TRBV6-5 to TRBJ1-1, with D unresolved. Per the germline V gene, CDR1 is MNHEY and CDR2 is SVGAGI. Deletions cut 0 bases from V and 4 bases from J, with 9 bases between. This CDR3 has 14 residues. This CDR3 reads CASSYSSGVTEAFF. CDR3 coding DNA: TGTGCCAGCAGTTACTCGTCCGGGGTCACTGAAGCTTTCTTT.

The V and J genes are TRBV25-1 and TRBJ1-4, with D perhaps TRBD1 (5 bases). CDR1 MGHDK and CDR2 SYGVNS come from the germline V gene. Deletions cut 8 bases from V and 3 bases from J, with 10 bases between. The CDR3 has 13 amino acids. The CDR3 coding sequence is TGTGCCAGCGGGAGGGGATCTAATGAAAAACTGTTTTTT. It translates to CASGRGSNEKLFF.

CDR3 protein: CASRSTSGITDTQYF. The CDR3 DNA reads as TGCGCCAGCAGATCTACTAGCGGAATCACAGATACGCAGTATTTT. The chain recombines TRBV5-1 with TRBJ2-3; 8 nucleotides match TRBD2. The V and J ends lost 5 bases and 2 bases, in that order; junction bases with no gene match: 7. This CDR3 has 15 amino acids. The germline V gene encodes CDR1 SGHRS and CDR2 YFSETQ.

V is TRBV5-6 and J is TRBJ2-7, with TRBD1 identical over 7 bases. Germline values: CDR1 SGHDT, CDR2 YYEEEE. The junction had 9 bases not matched to a gene; V was cut back by 3 bases and J by 6 bases. The CDR3 sequence is 14 residues long. The CDR3 DNA follows: TGTGCCAGCAGCTGGGGACAGACCAGCATCGAGCAGTACTTC. Amino acid sequence: CASSWGQTSIEQYF.

This chain links TRBV5-6 with TRBJ1-2, with D tentatively TRBD1 (5 bases). The germline CDR1 and CDR2 sequences are SGHDT and YYEEEE. The ends were cut back, 2 bases at V and 8 bases at J, with 16 bases in the middle. This CDR3 has 14 residues. The CDR3 bases are TGTGCCAGCAGCTTCGGGGACTCCTACGCCGGCTACACCTTC. Its protein product is CASSFGDSYAGYTF.

V gene TRBV15 combines with J gene TRBJ1-2, with D uncertain. CDR1 is LNHNV and CDR2 is YYDKDF in the germline V gene (reference sequence). Trimming removed 1 base at V and 3 bases at J, with 15 bases between. The CDR3 sequence is 16 residues long. The CDR3, as DNA: TGTGCCACCAGCAGAGGAAGTGGACGGATAGACTATGGCTACACCTTC. Its translation: CATSRGSGRIDYGYTF.

The chain joins TRBV6-6 to TRBJ1-1, with D unclear. The CDR3 is made up of 12 amino acids. V dropped 6 bases and J dropped 0 bases, with 5 bases sitting between them. Germline-derived CDR1 and CDR2 are MNHNY and SVGAGI (reference sequence). CDR3 sequence: CASRAVNTEAFF. CDR3 DNA sequence: TGTGCCAGCAGGGCAGTGAACACTGAAGCTTTCTTT.

V gene TRBV3-1 combines with J gene TRBJ2-1; 10 nucleotides agree with TRBD1. CDR3 length: 18 amino acids. V lost 2 bases, J lost 4 bases, and 11 bases stayed unmatched. Germline lookup yields CDR1 LGHDT and CDR2 YNNKEL (reference sequence). The CDR3 reads CASSQPRPGQGSYNEQFF. As DNA, the CDR3 is TGTGCCAGCAGCCAACCTCGACCGGGACAGGGGTCGTACAATGAGCAGTTCTTC.

This rearrangement joins TRBV4-1 to TRBJ2-2; no reliable D call. The V and J ends lost 0 bases and 3 bases respectively, with 8 bases between them. Germline CDR1 reads MGHRA; CDR2 reads YSYEKL. This CDR3 contains 15 residues. The DNA for the CDR3 is TGCGCCAGCAGCCAAGATAGGCTAGACACCGGGGAGCTGTTTTTT. Amino acid sequence: CASSQDRLDTGELFF.